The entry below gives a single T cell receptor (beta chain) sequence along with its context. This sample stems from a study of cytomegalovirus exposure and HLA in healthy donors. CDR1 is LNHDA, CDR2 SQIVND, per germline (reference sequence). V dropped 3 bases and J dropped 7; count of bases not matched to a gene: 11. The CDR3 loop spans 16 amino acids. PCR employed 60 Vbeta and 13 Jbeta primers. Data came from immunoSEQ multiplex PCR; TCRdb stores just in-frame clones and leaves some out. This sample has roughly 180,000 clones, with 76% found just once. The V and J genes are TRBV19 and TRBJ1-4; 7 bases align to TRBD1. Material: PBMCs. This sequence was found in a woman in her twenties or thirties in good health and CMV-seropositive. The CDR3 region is CASSISLRQGGEKLFF. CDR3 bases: TGTGCCAGTAGTATCAGCCTCAGACAGGGTGGTGAAAAACTGTTTTTT.